Presented here are 28 T cell receptor beta chains from one specimen sequenced in a study of T cells after yellow fever vaccination. TCRdb re-derived calls from the 5' RACE reads in MiXCR, one entry per CDR3 protein. The sample shows about 45,000 distinct CDR3 sequences, more than 6% of them seen only once. The source material was PBMCs, either bulk or a sorted T-cell subset (CD4+, CD8+, memory, or dextramer-sorted; not recorded which), sampled 45 days after the yellow fever booster vaccination. The receptors were sampled from a man in his thirties or forties who received the YFV17D yellow fever vaccine.

As to this clonotype: This may come from a read error, since a much larger clone is one base off. The DNA for the CDR3 is TGTGCCAGCAGCTTCCCTAGCGGGAGTTTAGAGTCCCAGTACTTC. It codes for CASSFPSGSLESQYF. This chain uses TRBV7-9 with TRBJ2-5, with TRBD2 identical over 10 bases. CDR3 length equals 15 residues. Germline CDR1 reads SEHNR; CDR2 reads FQNEAQ (reference sequence).

The genes are TRBV6-2 or TRBV6-3 and TRBJ2-3; tentatively, D is TRBD2 (6 bases). Trimming took off 5 bases at V and 2 bases at J, with 17 bases between the two ends. Germline CDR1 is MNHEY and CDR2 is SVGEGT. CDR3 length: 16 residues. CDR3 sequence (DNA): TGTGCCAGCAGTCACCTCGCCGGGAGAGACACAGATACGCAGTATTTT. It specifies CASSHLAGRDTDTQYF.

The chain combines TRBV20-1 with TRBJ2-5; D is unresolved. The V end lost 2 bases, the J end lost 5 bases, and 6 bases lay between the germline ends. The germline V gene encodes CDR1 DFQATT and CDR2 SNEGSKA (reference sequence). The CDR3 contains 11 residues. CDR3 residues: CSARPAETQYF. CDR3 coding DNA: TGCAGTGCTAGACCCGCGGAGACCCAGTACTTC.

In its sample, this clonotype was seen many times. The rearrangement joins TRBV12-3 or TRBV12-4 to TRBJ2-3; the match to TRBD1 covers 7 bases. V gave up 6 bases and J gave up 9 bases; unmatched junction bases: 6. This CDR3 has 12 residues. CDR3 sequence (DNA): TGTGCCAGCAGACGGACGGACAGGACGCAGTATTTT. Translation: CASRRTDRTQYF.

This chain joins TRBV3-1 and TRBJ1-5, with D perhaps TRBD1 (6 bases). The ends were cut back, 2 bases at V and 5 bases at J, with 10 bases in the middle. The germline gives CDR1 LGHDT, CDR2 YNNKEL (reference sequence). CDR3 length equals 14 residues. DNA for the CDR3: TGTGCCAGCAGCCAAACAGGGATTCATCAGCCCCAGCATTTT. Protein product: CASSQTGIHQPQHF.

The table lists this clonotype with many counts. V is TRBV3-1 and J is TRBJ1-2; TRBD1 matches at 8 bases. V lost 0 bases and J lost 6; bases outside the gene matches: 6. CDR1 and CDR2 (germline): LGHDT, YNNKEL (reference sequence). The CDR3 has 15 residues. CDR3: CASSQDYRGLNGYTF. The CDR3 DNA is TGTGCCAGCAGCCAAGATTACAGGGGGTTAAATGGCTACACCTTC.

This clonotype was detected a few times. The chain couples TRBV29-1 to TRBJ1-1; 7 bases line up with TRBD1. The V segment lost 7 bases and the J segment 0 bases; nucleotides outside the gene matches: 5. Germline CDR1 is SQVTM and CDR2 is ANQGSEA. CDR3 length: 13 residues. The CDR3 nucleotides are TGCAGCGCTGGGGGACAGATGAACACTGAAGCTTTCTTT. It codes for CSAGGQMNTEAFF.

This clonotype was detected many times. V is TRBV7-2 and J is TRBJ2-7; D is unclear. V shed 1 base and J shed 12 bases, with 10 bases lying between them. Germline CDR1 SGHTA, CDR2 FQGNSA. This CDR3 spans 11 amino acids. In DNA, the CDR3 is TGTGCCAGCAGCTTAGGGGTCACCTTGTACTTC. Protein product: CASSLGVTLYF.

To note about this clonotype: Mismatch with germline at one junction end may stem from a read error. This rearrangement joins TRBV28 to TRBJ2-1; 9 bases align to TRBD1. Germline CDR1 and CDR2: MDHEN and SYDVKM. The CDR3 length is 15 residues. The chain's CDR3 is CASVSRGQGDNERFF. In DNA form, the CDR3 reads TGTGCCAGCGTAAGCAGGGGACAGGGCGACAATGAGCGGTTCTTC.

This clonotype was found many times. J is TRBJ2-3 and V is TRBV6-5, with D possibly called TRBD1 or TRBD2 (5 bases each). The CDR3 is 13 amino acids. Trimming cost V 2 bases and J 4 bases, with 7 bases left between them. From germline, CDR1 is MNHEY and CDR2 SVGAGI. The chain's CDR3 is CASSYGTADTQYF. CDR3 coding DNA: TGTGCCAGCAGTTACGGGACGGCAGATACGCAGTATTTT.

This clonotype was observed a few times. J is TRBJ2-1 and V is TRBV20-1; perhaps TRBD2 as D (7 bases). The germline CDR1 and CDR2 sequences are DFQATT and SNEGSKA (reference sequence). V was pared by 6 bases and J by 4 bases, with 16 bases between. The CDR3 totals 14 residues. In DNA, the CDR3 is TGCAGTGCCGGGGGGCGGGAGAGGTACAATGAGCAGTTCTTC. Translation gives CSAGGRERYNEQFF.

The table lists this clonotype with many counts. The chain combines TRBV30 with TRBJ1-2; D might be TRBD1 (6 bases). Trimming removed 1 base at V and 6 bases at J, with 9 bases between. From germline, CDR1 is GTSNPN and CDR2 SVGIG (reference sequence). The CDR3 loop spans 12 amino acids. CDR3 nucleotides: TGTGCCTGGAGTGGGGGGGCCCATGGCTACACCTTC. Translating it yields CAWSGGAHGYTF.

In this sample, this clonotype turned up many times. At one end the junction does not follow the germline gene, possibly because of a read error. V is TRBV12-3 or TRBV12-4 and J is TRBJ2-7; D uncertain. The CDR3 totals 11 residues. The CDR3 DNA follows: TGTGCCAGCAGTTCGGTCGGTGTATGGAACTTC. Translation gives CASSSVGVWNF.

V and J are TRBV20-1 and TRBJ2-7; 9 nucleotides line up with TRBD2. Looked up from germline, CDR1 is DFQATT and CDR2 is SNEGSKA (reference sequence). CDR3 length: 14 residues. Germline trimming cut 0 bases from V and 9 bases from J; bases unmatched to any gene: 9. The CDR3 DNA reads TGCAGTGCTAGAGATGGGCTAGCGGGATTTGGGCAGTACTTC. Protein sequence: CSARDGLAGFGQYF.

The chain combines TRBV21-1 with TRBJ2-7; the table assigns TRBD1, which was not confirmed against the DNA. TRBV21-1 is labeled a pseudogene. The CDR3 has 15 residues. CDR3 sequence (DNA): TGTGCCAGCAGCGAATACAGGGTTTTAGGGTACGAGCAGTACTTC. Protein: CASSEYRVLGYEQYF.

This clonotype was seen only a few times. At one boundary the junction diverges from the germline segment, which might be a read error. The V and J genes are TRBV20-1 and TRBJ2-1; TRBD2 matches 7 bases. Germline loops: CDR1 DFQATT, CDR2 SNEGSKA (reference sequence). The CDR3 is 17 amino acids. In nucleotides, the CDR3 is TGCTGTGCTATATTGGATGGGGCTAGCGGATCCTACAATGAGCAGTTCTTC. Translated, it gives CCAILDGASGSYNEQFF.

The J gene is TRBJ2-1, the V gene TRBV20-1; no clear D. Germline loops: CDR1 DFQATT, CDR2 SNEGSKA (reference sequence). V was trimmed by 0 bases and J by 6 bases, leaving 9 bases between them. The CDR3 sequence is 13 residues long. This CDR3 reads CSARDQPLNEQFF. In DNA form, the CDR3 reads TGCAGTGCTAGAGATCAGCCTCTCAATGAGCAGTTCTTC.

This clonotype came up many times. CDR3: CASSLSPGPYNEQFF. Here the CDR3 DNA reads TGTGCCAGCAGCTTGTCACCGGGGCCATACAATGAGCAGTTCTTC. This rearrangement joins TRBV5-5 to TRBJ2-1; D possibly matches TRBD1 or TRBD2 (5 bases each). The CDR3 totals 15 residues. Germline V lookup: CDR1 SGHKS, CDR2 YYEKEE (reference sequence). The V gene lost 1 base and the J gene lost 4 bases, with 12 bases spanning the gap.

The chain carries TRBV20-1 and TRBJ2-1; unclear D gene. V gave up 7 bases and J gave up 5 bases, with 9 bases separating them. The CDR3 length is 11 residues. Germline lookup yields CDR1 DFQATT and CDR2 SNEGSKA (reference sequence). The CDR3 DNA reads TGCAGTGAAAAAAAAAACAATGAGCAGTTCTTC. Translation gives CSEKKNNEQFF.

This clonotype has a count of ten or more. The V and J genes are TRBV5-1 and TRBJ2-3; D is unclear. V gave up 2 bases and J gave up 4 bases, with 2 bases separating them. CDR3 length: 11 amino acids. Germline assignment: CDR1 SGHRS and CDR2 YFSETQ. The CDR3, as DNA: TGCGCCAGCAGCTTAGCAGATACGCAGTATTTT. Protein product: CASSLADTQYF.

This clonotype was found many times. V and J are TRBV10-1 and TRBJ2-7; maybe TRBD2 (5 bases). The CDR3 sequence is 13 residues long. Trimming removed 1 base from V and 6 bases from J, with 10 bases in between. Germline assignment: CDR1 WNHNN and CDR2 SYGVQD (reference sequence). CDR3 sequence reads: CASSEYSSSEQYF. Here the CDR3 DNA reads TGCGCCAGCAGTGAGTATTCTAGCAGCGAGCAGTACTTC.

The chain has TRBV4-3 and TRBJ2-7, with TRBD2 matching 7 bases. V trimming: 0 bases; J trimming: 3 bases; junction bases outside the gene matches: 5. The V gene's germline CDR1 is LGHNA and CDR2 YSLEER. The CDR3 is 15 amino acids. CDR3: CASSQDSGRVYEQYF. CDR3 DNA sequence: TGCGCCAGCAGCCAAGATTCAGGGAGGGTCTACGAGCAGTACTTC.

The chain has TRBV12-3 or TRBV12-4 and TRBJ2-2, with 7 positions matching TRBD1. The CDR3 runs to 18 residues. The CDR3 spells CTCSYRGFVSANTGELFF. CDR3 DNA: TGTACCTGCAGTTACAGGGGCTTTGTTAGCGCGAACACCGGGGAGCTGTTTTTT.

This clonotype was counted only a few times. The chain links TRBV15 to TRBJ2-1, with 7 bases fitting TRBD2. The CDR3 covers 13 residues. Germline-derived CDR1 and CDR2 are LNHNV and YYDKDF (reference sequence). After removal of 3 bases from V and 7 bases from J, the junction contained 3 bases not matched to a gene. CDR3 sequence: CATSRTSSNEQFF. CDR3 nucleotides: TGTGCCACCAGCAGGACTAGCTCGAATGAGCAGTTCTTC.

J is TRBJ2-5 and V is TRBV5-1; D not certain. The CDR3 covers 15 residues. CDR1 and CDR2 (germline): SGHRS, YFSETQ. V was trimmed by 1 base and J by 4 bases, leaving 14 bases between them. The CDR3 sequence: CASSLLLGSLETQYF. CDR3 DNA: TGCGCCAGCAGCTTGTTACTCGGAAGTTTAGAGACCCAGTACTTC.

The rearrangement links TRBV5-5 to TRBJ2-5, with D possibly TRBD2 on 5 matching bases. Trimming removed 1 base from V and 5 bases from J, with 15 bases in between. Per the germline V gene, CDR1 is SGHKS and CDR2 is YYEKEE (reference sequence). CDR3 size: 15 residues. In DNA, the CDR3 is TGTGCCAGCAGCTTGCTGGCGGGCCCGTCTGAGACCCAGTACTTC. Its protein product is CASSLLAGPSETQYF. The full variable domain, completed using reference TRBV5-5 and TRBJ2-5, is DAGVTQSPTHLIKTRGQQVTLRCSPISGHKSVSWYQQVLGQGPQFIFQYYEKEERGRGNFPDRFSARQFPNYSSELNVNALLLGDSALYLCASSLLAGPSETQYFGPGTRLLVL.

This clonotype was picked up a small number of times. This chain uses TRBV20-1 with TRBJ2-1, with 7 bases that match TRBD2. V dropped 1 base and J dropped 8; count of bases not matched to a gene: 14. CDR1 and CDR2 from the germline V gene are DFQATT and SNEGSKA (reference sequence). This CDR3 is built from 16 residues. In DNA, the CDR3 is TGCAGTGCTAGAGTCACCAGGGAGGGCTTTGTGTATGAGCAGTTCTTC. This gives the protein CSARVTREGFVYEQFF.

This clonotype was detected many times. This chain connects TRBV27 to TRBJ2-2; D is undetermined. The CDR3 spans 13 residues. Germline CDR1 is MNHEY and CDR2 is SMNVEV (reference sequence). V was trimmed by 3 bases and J by 6 bases, leaving 8 bases between them. The CDR3: CASSFKASGELFF. The CDR3 DNA sequence: TGTGCCAGCAGTTTTAAGGCTTCCGGGGAGCTGTTTTTT.